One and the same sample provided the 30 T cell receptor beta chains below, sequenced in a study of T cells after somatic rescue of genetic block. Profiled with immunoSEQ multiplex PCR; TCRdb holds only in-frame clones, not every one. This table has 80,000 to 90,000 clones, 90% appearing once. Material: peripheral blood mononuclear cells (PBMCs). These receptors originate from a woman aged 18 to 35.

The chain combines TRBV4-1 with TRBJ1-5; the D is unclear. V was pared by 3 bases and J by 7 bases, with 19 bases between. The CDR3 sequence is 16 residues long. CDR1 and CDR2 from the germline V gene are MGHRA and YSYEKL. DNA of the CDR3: TGCGCCAGCAGCCACCCCGGACGGGCGTTGGGGCAGCCCCAGCATTTT. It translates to CASSHPGRALGQPQHF.

The CDR3 reads CASSLGEATYEQYF. Written as DNA, the CDR3 is TGTGCCAGCAGCTTAGGGGAGGCGACCTACGAGCAGTACTTC. The V and J genes are TRBV7-8 and TRBJ2-7; D might be TRBD2 (6 bases). Per germline, CDR1 SGHVS and CDR2 FQNEAQ. Trimming pared 1 base from V and 2 bases from J, leaving 9 bases between. This CDR3 has 14 residues.

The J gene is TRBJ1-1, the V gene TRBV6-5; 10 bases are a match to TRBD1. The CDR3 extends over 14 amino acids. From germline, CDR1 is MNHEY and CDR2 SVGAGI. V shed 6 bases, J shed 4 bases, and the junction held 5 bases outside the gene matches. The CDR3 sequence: CASRPGQGFTEAFF. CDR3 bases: TGTGCCAGCAGACCGGGACAGGGGTTCACTGAAGCTTTCTTT.

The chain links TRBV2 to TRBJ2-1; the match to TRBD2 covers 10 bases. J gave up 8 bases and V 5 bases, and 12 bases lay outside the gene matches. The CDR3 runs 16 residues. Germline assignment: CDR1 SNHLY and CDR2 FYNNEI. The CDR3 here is CASSSFRGLAGDEQFF. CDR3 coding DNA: TGTGCCAGCAGTTCTTTTCGGGGCCTAGCGGGAGATGAGCAGTTCTTC.

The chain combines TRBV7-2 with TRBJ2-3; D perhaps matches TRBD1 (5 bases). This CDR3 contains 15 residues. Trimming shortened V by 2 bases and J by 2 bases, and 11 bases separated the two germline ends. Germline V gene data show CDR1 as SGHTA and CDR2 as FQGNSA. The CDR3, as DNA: TGTGCCAGCAGCTTAAATCAGGGCTCCACAGATACGCAGTATTTT. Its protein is CASSLNQGSTDTQYF.

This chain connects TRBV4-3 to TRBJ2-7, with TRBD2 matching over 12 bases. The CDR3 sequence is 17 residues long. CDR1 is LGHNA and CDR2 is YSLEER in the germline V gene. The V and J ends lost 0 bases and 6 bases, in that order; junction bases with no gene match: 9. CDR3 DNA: TGCGCCAGCAGCCAAGATCCGCAGACTAGCGGGAGTGGCGAGCAGTACTTC. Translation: CASSQDPQTSGSGEQYF.

The CDR3: CSVVGPGIGAFF. The CDR3 DNA sequence: TGCAGCGTTGTTGGTCCCGGAATTGGAGCTTTCTTT. V and J are TRBV29-1 and TRBJ1-1, with no clear D. The germline V gene has CDR1 SQVTM and CDR2 ANQGSEA. The CDR3 extends over 12 amino acids. V was clipped by 4 bases and J by 10 bases, with 16 bases between them. Full variable domain (rest looked up from reference TRBV29-1 and TRBJ1-1): SAVISQKPSRDICQRGTSLTIQCQVDSQVTMMFWYRQQPGQSLTLIATANQGSEATYESGFVIDKFPISRPNLTFSTLTVSNMSPEDSSIYLCSVVGPGIGAFFGQGTRLTVV.

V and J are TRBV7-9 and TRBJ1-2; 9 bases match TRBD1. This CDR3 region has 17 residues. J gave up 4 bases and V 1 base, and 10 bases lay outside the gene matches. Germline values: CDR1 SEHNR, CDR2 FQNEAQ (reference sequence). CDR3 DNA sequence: TGTGCCAGCAGCTTAGGGACAGGGGCGGACCGCCGCTATGGCTACACCTTC. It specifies CASSLGTGADRRYGYTF.

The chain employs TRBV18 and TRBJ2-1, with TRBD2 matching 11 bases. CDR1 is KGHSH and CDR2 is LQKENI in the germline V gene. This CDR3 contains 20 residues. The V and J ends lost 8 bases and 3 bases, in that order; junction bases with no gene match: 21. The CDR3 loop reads CASHPGRLAGTPRDYNEQFF. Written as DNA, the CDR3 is TGTGCCAGCCACCCCGGGAGACTAGCGGGAACCCCTAGGGACTACAATGAGCAGTTCTTC.

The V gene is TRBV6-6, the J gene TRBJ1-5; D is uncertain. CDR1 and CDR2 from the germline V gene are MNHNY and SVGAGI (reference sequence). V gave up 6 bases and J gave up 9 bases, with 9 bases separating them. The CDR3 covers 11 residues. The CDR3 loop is CASSDQLPQHF. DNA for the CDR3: TGTGCCAGCAGCGACCAGTTGCCCCAGCATTTT.

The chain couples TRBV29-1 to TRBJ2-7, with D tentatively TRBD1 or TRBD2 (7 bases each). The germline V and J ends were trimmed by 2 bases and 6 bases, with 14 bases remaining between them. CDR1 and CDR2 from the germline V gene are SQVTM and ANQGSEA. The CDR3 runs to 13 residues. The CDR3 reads CSVELAGGGEQYF. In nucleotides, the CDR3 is TGCAGCGTTGAATTGGCAGGGGGGGGCGAGCAGTACTTC.

The CDR3 nucleotides are TGCAGCGTCGCGAACAGGGGAAGAGATACGCAGTATTTT. It yields the protein CSVANRGRDTQYF. The chain is built from TRBV29-1 and TRBJ2-3; TRBD1 matches 7 bases. Per the germline V gene, CDR1 is SQVTM and CDR2 is ANQGSEA. The length of the CDR3 is 13 residues. V lost 6 bases to trimming and J lost 5 bases; unmatched junction nucleotides: 8.

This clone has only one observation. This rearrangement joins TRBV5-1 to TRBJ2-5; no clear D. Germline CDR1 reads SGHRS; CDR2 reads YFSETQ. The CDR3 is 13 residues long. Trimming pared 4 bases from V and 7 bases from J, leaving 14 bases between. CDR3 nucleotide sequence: TGCGCCAGCAGCCCCGGCCCCTCGGGGACCCAGTACTTC. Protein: CASSPGPSGTQYF.

The CDR3 DNA follows: TGTGCCAGCAGCGCTACAGGGGGCCATTACGAGCAGTACTTC. It specifies CASSATGGHYEQYF. J is TRBJ2-7 and V is TRBV28, with 9 bases matching TRBD1. CDR1 is MDHEN, CDR2 SYDVKM, per germline. The CDR3 is 14 residues long. Trimming cost V 6 bases and J 4 bases; bases outside gene matches: 7.

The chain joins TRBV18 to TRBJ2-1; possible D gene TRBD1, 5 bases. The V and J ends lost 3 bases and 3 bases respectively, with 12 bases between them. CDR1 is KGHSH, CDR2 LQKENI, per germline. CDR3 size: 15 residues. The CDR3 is CASSPGGQGYNEQFF. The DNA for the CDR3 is TGTGCCAGCTCACCGGGCGGCCAGGGCTACAATGAGCAGTTCTTC.

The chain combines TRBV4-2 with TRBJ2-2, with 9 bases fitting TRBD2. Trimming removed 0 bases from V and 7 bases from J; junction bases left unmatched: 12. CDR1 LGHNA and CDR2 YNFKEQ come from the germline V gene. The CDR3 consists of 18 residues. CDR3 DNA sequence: TGTGCCAGCAGCCAAGATAGCGGGGGCAGGGTGGTGGGCGGGGAGCTGTTTTTT. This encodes CASSQDSGGRVVGGELFF.

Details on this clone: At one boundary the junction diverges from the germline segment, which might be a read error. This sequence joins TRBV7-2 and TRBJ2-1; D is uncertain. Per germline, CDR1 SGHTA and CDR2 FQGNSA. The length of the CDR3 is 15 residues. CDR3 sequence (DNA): TGTGCCAGCAGCTTAGACGGAATCTCCCACAATGAGCAGTTCTTC. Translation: CASSLDGISHNEQFF.

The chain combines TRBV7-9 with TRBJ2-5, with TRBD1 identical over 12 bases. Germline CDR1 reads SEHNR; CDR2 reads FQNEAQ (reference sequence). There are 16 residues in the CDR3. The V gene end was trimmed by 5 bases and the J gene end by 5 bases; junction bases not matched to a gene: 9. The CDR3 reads CASSVSGTGGRETQYF. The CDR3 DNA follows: TGTGCCAGCAGCGTCTCCGGGACAGGGGGCCGGGAGACCCAGTACTTC. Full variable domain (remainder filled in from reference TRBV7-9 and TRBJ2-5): DTGVSQNPRHKITKRGQNVTFRCDPISEHNRLYWYRQTLGQGPEFLTYFQNEAQLEKSRLLSDRFSAERPKGSFSTLEIQRTEQGDSAMYLCASSVSGTGGRETQYFGPGTRLLVL.

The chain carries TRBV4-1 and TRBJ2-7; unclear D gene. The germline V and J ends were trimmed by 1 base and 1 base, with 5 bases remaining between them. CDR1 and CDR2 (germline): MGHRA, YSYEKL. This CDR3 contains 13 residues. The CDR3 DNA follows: TGCGCCAGCAGCCAAGTAGTGTCCTACGAGCAGTACTTC. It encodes CASSQVVSYEQYF.

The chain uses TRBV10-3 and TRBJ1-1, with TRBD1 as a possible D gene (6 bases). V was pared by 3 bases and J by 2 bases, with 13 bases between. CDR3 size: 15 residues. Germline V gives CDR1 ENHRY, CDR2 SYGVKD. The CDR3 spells CAISDPGHLNTEAFF. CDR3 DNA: TGTGCCATCAGTGACCCGGGACACCTTAACACTGAAGCTTTCTTT.

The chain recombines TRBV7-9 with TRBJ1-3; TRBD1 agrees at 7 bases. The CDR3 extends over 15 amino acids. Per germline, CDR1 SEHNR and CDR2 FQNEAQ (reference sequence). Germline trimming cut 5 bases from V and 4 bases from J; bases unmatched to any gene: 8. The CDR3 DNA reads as TGTGCCAGCAGCCGCAGGGGGGCCCTCGGAAACACCATATATTTT. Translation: CASSRRGALGNTIYF. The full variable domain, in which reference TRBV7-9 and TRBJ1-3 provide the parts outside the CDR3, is DTGVSQNPRHKITKRGQNVTFRCDPISEHNRLYWYRQTLGQGPEFLTYFQNEAQLEKSRLLSDRFSAERPKGSFSTLEIQRTEQGDSAMYLCASSRRGALGNTIYFGEGSWLTVV.

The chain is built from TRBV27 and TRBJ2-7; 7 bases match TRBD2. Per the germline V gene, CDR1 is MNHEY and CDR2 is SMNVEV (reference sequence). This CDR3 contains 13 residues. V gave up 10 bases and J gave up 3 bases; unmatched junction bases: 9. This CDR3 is CATRRGVYYEQYF. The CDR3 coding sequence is TGTGCCACCAGACGGGGGGTATACTACGAGCAGTACTTC.

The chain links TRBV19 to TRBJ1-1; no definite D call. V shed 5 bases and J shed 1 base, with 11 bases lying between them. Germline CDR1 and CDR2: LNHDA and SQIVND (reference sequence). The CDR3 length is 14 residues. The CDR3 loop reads CASSPRRPNTEAFF. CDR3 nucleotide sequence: TGTGCCAGTAGTCCCCGGAGGCCGAACACTGAAGCTTTCTTT.

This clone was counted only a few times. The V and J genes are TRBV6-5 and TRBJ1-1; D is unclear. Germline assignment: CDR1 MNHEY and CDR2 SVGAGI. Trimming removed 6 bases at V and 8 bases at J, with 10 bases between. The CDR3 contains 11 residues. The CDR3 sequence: CASRYQWEAFF. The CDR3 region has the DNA TGTGCCAGCAGATACCAGTGGGAAGCTTTCTTT.

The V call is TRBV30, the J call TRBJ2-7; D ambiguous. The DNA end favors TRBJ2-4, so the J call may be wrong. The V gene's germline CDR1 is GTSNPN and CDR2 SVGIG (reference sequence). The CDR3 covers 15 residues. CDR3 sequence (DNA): TGTGCCTGGAGTCTTTTCAGGTTCGCCAAAAACATTCAGTACTTC. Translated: CAWSLFRFAKNIQYF.

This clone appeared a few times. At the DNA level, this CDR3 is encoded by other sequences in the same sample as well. CDR3: CAWSVAENTEAFF. In nucleotides, the CDR3 is TGTGCCTGGAGTGTGGCCGAGAACACTGAAGCTTTCTTT. The rearrangement uses TRBV30 and TRBJ1-1; D unresolved. Per the germline V gene, CDR1 is GTSNPN and CDR2 is SVGIG (reference sequence). The V end was cut by 0 bases, the J end by 1 base, with 6 bases between. There are 13 residues in the CDR3.

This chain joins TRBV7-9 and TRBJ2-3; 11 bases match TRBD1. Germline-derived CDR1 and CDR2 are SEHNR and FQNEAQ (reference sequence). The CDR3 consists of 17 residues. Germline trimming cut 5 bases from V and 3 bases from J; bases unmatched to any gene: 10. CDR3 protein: CASSPAGGTGGTDTQYF. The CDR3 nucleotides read TGTGCCAGCAGCCCCGCCGGGGGGACAGGGGGGACAGATACGCAGTATTTT.

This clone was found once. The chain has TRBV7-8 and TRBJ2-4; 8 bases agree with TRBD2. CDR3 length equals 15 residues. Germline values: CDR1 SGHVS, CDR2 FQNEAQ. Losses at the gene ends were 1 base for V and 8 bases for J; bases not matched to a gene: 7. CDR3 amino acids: CASSLDAPRGDIQYF. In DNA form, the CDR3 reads TGTGCCAGCAGCTTAGACGCCCCGCGGGGGGACATTCAGTACTTC.

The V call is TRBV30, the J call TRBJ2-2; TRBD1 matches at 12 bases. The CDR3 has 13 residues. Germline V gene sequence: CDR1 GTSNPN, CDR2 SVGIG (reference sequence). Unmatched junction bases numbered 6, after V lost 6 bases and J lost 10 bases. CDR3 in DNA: TGTGCCTGCCAGGGGACAGGGGGCGCGGAGCTGTTTTTT. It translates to CACQGTGGAELFF.

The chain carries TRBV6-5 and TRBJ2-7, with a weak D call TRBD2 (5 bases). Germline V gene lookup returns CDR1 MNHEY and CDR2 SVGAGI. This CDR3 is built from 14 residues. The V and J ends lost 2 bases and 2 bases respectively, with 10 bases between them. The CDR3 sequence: CASSYPGVTYEQYF. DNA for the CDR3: TGTGCCAGCAGTTACCCCGGGGTAACCTACGAGCAGTACTTC.